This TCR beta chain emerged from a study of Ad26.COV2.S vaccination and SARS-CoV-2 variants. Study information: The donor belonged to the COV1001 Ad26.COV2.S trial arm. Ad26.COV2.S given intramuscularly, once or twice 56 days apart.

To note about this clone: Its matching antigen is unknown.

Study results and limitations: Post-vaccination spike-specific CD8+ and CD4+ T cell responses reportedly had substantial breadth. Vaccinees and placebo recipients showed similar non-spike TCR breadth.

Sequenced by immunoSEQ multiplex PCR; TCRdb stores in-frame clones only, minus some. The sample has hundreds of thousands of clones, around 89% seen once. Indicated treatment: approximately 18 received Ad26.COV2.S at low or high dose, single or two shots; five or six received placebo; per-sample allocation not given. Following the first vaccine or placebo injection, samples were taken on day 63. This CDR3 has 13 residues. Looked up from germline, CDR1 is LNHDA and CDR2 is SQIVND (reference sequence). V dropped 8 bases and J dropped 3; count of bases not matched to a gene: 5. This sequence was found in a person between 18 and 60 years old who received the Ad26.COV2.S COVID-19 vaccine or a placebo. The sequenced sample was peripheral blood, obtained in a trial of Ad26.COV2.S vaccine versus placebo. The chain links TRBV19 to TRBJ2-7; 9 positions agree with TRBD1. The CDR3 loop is CASRRGQGYEQYF. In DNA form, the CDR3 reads TGTGCCAGTCGTAGGGGACAGGGCTACGAGCAGTACTTC.